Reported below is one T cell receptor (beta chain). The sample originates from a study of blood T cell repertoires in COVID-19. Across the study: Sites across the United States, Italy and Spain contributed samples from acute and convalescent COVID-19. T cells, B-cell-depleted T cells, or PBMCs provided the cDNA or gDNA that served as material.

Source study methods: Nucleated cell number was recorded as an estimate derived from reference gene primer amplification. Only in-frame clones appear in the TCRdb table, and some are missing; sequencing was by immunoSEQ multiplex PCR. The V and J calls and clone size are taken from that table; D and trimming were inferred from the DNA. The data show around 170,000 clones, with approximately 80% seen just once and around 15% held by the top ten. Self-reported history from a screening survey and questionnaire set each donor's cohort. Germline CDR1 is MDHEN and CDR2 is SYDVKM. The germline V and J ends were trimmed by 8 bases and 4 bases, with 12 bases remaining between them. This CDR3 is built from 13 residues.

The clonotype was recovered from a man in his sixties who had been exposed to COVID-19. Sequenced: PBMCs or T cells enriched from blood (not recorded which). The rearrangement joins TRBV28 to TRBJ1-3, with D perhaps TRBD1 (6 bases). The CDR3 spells CASAGTRGNTIYF. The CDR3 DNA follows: TGTGCCAGCGCCGGGACACGGGGAAACACCATATATTTT.